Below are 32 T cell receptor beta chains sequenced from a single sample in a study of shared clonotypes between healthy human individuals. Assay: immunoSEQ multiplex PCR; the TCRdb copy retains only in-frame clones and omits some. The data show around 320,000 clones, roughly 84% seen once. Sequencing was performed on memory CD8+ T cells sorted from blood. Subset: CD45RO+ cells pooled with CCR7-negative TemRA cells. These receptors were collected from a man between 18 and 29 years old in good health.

The DNA of the CDR3 is TGCGCCAGCAGCCCACCCCGGACAGGGGGTAGCTACGAGCAGTACTTC. Protein sequence: CASSPPRTGGSYEQYF. This chain joins TRBV4-1 and TRBJ2-7; 10 bases are shared with TRBD1. This CDR3 is built from 16 residues. Germline CDR1 and CDR2: MGHRA and YSYEKL. V lost 4 bases and J lost 3; bases outside the gene matches: 9.

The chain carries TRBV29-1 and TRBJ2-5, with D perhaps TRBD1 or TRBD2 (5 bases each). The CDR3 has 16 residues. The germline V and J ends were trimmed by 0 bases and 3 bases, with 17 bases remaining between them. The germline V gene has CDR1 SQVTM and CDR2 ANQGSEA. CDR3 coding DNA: TGCAGCGTTGAAGATCTCGGCAGGAGAGGGGAAGAGACCCAGTACTTC. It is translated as CSVEDLGRRGEETQYF. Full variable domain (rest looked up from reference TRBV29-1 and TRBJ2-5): SAVISQKPSRDICQRGTSLTIQCQVDSQVTMMFWYRQQPGQSLTLIATANQGSEATYESGFVIDKFPISRPNLTFSTLTVSNMSPEDSSIYLCSVEDLGRRGEETQYFGPGTRLLVL.

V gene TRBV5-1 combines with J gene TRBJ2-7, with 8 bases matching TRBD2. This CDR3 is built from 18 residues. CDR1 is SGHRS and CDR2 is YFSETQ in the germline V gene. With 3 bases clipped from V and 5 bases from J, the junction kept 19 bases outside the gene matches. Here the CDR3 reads CASSSVVPAGVLRNEQYF. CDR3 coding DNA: TGCGCCAGCAGCTCAGTGGTCCCAGCGGGGGTCCTCCGTAACGAGCAGTACTTC. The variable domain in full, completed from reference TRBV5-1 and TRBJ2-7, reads KAGVTQTPRYLIKTRGQQVTLSCSPISGHRSVSWYQQTPGQGLQFLFEYFSETQRNKGNFPGRFSGRQFSNSRSEMNVSTLELGDSALYLCASSSVVPAGVLRNEQYFGPGTRLTVT.

The CDR3 spells CASSFWGSTYEQYF. CDR3 DNA: TGTGCCAGCAGCTTTTGGGGTTCTACCTACGAGCAGTACTTC. This sequence joins TRBV7-2 and TRBJ2-7; no clear D. CDR1 is SGHTA, CDR2 FQGNSA, per germline. V was trimmed by 3 bases and J by 2 bases, leaving 11 bases between them. CDR3 size: 14 residues.

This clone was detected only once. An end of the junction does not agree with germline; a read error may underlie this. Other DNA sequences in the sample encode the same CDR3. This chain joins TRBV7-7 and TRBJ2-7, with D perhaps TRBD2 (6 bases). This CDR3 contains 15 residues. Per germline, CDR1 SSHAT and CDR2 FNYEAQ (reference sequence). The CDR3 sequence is CASSLGAGPSYEQYF. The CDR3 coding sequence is TGTGCTAGCAGCTTAGGGGCGGGACCTTCCTACGAGCAGTACTTC. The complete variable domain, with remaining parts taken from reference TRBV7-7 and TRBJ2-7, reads GAGVSQSPRYKVTKRGQDVTLRCDPISSHATLYWYQQALGQGPEFLTYFNYEAQPDKSGLPSDRFSAERPEGSISTLTIQRTEQRDSAMYRCASSLGAGPSYEQYFGPGTRLTVT.

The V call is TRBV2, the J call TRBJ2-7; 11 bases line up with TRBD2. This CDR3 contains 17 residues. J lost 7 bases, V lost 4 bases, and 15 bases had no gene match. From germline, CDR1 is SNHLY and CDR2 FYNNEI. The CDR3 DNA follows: TGTGCCAGCAGTGCCCTGACTCAACTAGCGGGAGTTGAAGAGCAGTACTTC. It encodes CASSALTQLAGVEEQYF.

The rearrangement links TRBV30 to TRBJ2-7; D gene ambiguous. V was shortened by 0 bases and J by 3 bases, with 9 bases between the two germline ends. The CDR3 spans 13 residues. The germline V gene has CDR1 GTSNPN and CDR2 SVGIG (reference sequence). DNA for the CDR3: TGTGCCTGGAGTGTCGCGGTCAACTACGAGCAGTACTTC. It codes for CAWSVAVNYEQYF.

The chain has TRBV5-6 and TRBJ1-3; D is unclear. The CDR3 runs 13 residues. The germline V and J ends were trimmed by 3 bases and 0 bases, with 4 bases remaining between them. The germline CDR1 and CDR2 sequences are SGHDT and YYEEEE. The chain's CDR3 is CASSSGSGNTIYF. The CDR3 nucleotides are TGTGCCAGCAGCTCGGGCTCTGGAAACACCATATATTTT. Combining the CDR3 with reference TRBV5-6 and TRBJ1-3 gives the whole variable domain DAGVTQSPTHLIKTRGQQVTLRCSPKSGHDTVSWYQQALGQGPQFIFQYYEEEERQRGNFPDRFSGHQFPNYSSELNVNALLLGDSALYLCASSSGSGNTIYFGEGSWLTVV.

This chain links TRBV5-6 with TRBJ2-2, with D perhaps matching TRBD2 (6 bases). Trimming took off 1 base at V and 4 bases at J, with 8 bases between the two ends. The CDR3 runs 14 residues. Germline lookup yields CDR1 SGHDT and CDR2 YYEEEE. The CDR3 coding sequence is TGTGCCAGCAGCTTGTGGGACTTCACCGGGGAGCTGTTTTTT. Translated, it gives CASSLWDFTGELFF.

The CDR3 region is CASSLVVAGGGKNIQYF. In DNA form, the CDR3 reads TGTGCCAGCAGCTTAGTAGTAGCGGGAGGAGGCAAAAACATTCAGTACTTC. V is TRBV7-2 and J is TRBJ2-4; 10 positions agree with TRBD2. The V gene end was trimmed by 1 base and the J gene end by 3 bases; junction bases not matched to a gene: 6. This CDR3 has 17 amino acids. Looked up from germline, CDR1 is SGHTA and CDR2 is FQGNSA. Filled out from reference TRBV7-2 and TRBJ2-4, the complete variable domain reads GAGVSQSPSNKVTEKGKDVELRCDPISGHTALYWYRQSLGQGLEFLIYFQGNSAPDKSGLPSDRFSAERTGGSVSTLTIQRTQQEDSAVYLCASSLVVAGGGKNIQYFGAGTRLSVL.

This chain's CDR3 is CASSQDGTDYYYNEQFF. CDR3 DNA: TGCGCCAGCAGCCAAGATGGGACAGACTATTACTACAATGAGCAGTTCTTC. The V and J genes are TRBV4-1 and TRBJ2-1; 7 bases are shared with TRBD1. From germline, CDR1 is MGHRA and CDR2 YSYEKL. V gave up 0 bases and J gave up 3 bases; unmatched junction bases: 8. The CDR3 contains 17 residues.

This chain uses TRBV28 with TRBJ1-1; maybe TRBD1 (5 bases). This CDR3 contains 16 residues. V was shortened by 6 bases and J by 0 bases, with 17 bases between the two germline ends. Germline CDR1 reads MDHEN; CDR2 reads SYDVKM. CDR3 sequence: CASRQTPGTVNTEAFF. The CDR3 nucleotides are TGTGCCAGCAGGCAGACTCCCGGGACGGTGAACACTGAAGCTTTCTTT.

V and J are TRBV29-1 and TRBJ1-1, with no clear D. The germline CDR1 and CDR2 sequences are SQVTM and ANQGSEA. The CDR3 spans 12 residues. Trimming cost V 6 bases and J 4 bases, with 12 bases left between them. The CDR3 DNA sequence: TGCAGCGTCGTGACTGATCCCACTGAAGCTTTCTTT. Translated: CSVVTDPTEAFF.

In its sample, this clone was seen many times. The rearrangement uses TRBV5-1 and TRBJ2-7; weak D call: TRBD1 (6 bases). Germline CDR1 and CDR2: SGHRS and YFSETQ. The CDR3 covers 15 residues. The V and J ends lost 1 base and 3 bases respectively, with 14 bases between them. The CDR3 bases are TGCGCCAGCAGCTTGTACCAGGGGCTTGACTACGAGCAGTACTTC. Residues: CASSLYQGLDYEQYF.

CDR3 protein: CASSYGQDYEQYF. DNA for the CDR3: TGTGCCAGCAGTTACGGCCAAGACTACGAGCAGTACTTC. This chain links TRBV27 with TRBJ2-7; no clear D gene. CDR1 and CDR2 (germline): MNHEY, SMNVEV (reference sequence). The CDR3 is 13 residues long. V gave up 4 bases and J gave up 3 bases, with 10 bases separating them.

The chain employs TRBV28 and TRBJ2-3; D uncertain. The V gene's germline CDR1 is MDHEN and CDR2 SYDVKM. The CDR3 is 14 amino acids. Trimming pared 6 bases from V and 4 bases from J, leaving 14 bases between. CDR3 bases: TGTGCCAGCAGCTCTGTGTTTCTGGCAGATACGCAGTATTTT. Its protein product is CASSSVFLADTQYF.

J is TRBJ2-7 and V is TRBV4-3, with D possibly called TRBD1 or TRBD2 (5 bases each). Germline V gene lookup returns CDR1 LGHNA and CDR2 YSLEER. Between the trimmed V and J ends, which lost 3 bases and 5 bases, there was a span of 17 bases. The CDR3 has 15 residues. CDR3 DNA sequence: TGCGCCAGCAGCCAGCCAAGAGGGGAAGGGGACGAGCAGTACTTC. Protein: CASSQPRGEGDEQYF.

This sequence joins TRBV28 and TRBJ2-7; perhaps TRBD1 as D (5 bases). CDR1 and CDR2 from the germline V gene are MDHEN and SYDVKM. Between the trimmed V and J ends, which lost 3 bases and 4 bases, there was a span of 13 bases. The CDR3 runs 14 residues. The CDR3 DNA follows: TGTGCCAGCAGTTTTCAGGGATCATCTTACGAGCAGTACTTC. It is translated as CASSFQGSSYEQYF.

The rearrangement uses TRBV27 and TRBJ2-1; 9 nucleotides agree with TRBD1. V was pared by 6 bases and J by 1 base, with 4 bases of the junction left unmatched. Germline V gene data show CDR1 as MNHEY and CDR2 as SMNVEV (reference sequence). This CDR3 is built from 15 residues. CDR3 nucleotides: TGTGCCAGCAGGGGGACAGGGATATCCTACAATGAGCAGTTCTTC. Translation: CASRGTGISYNEQFF.

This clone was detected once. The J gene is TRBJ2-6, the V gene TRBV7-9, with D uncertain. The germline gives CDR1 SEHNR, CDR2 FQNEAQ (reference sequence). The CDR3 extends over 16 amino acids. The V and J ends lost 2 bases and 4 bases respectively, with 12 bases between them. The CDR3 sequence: CASSLLTVPGANVLTF. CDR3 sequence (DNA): TGTGCCAGCAGCTTACTTACTGTCCCAGGGGCCAACGTCCTGACTTTC.

The CDR3 DNA is TGTGCCAGCAGTCACACAGGGTTTAAGAGCTATGGCTACACCTTC. This gives the protein CASSHTGFKSYGYTF. The genes are TRBV27 and TRBJ1-2; a weak D match, TRBD1 (6 bases). Trimming cost V 5 bases and J 4 bases, with 17 bases left between them. The CDR3 has 15 residues. In germline, CDR1 is MNHEY, CDR2 SMNVEV (reference sequence).

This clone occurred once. The chain's CDR3 is CASSQTSGAWNEQFF. CDR3 bases: TGTGCCAGCAGTCAAACATCGGGGGCATGGAATGAGCAGTTCTTC. V usage is TRBV6-5 and J usage is TRBJ2-1, with D perhaps being TRBD1 or TRBD2 (6 bases each). The CDR3 totals 15 residues. The germline CDR1 and CDR2 sequences are MNHEY and SVGAGI. Trimming took off 5 bases at V and 7 bases at J, with 18 bases between the two ends.

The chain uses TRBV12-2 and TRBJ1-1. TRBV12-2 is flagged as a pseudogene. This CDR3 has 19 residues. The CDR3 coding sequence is TGTGCCCAGCCACGGGCAGGCGCGTCCGACCTACGTCGGAACACTGAAGCTTTCTTT. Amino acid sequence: CAQPRAGASDLRRNTEAFF.

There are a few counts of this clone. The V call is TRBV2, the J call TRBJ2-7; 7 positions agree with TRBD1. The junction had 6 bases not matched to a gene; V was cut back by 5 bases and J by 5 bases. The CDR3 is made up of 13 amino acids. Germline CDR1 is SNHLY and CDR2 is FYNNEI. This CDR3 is CASSSTGNDEQYF. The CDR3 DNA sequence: TGTGCCAGCAGTTCGACAGGGAACGACGAGCAGTACTTC.

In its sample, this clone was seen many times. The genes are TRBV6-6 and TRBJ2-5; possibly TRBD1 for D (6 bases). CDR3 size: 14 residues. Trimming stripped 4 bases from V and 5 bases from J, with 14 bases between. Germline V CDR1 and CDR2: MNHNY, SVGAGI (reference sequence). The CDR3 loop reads CASSSPRGGETQYF. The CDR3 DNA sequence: TGTGCCAGCAGTTCCCCAAGAGGGGGTGAGACCCAGTACTTC.

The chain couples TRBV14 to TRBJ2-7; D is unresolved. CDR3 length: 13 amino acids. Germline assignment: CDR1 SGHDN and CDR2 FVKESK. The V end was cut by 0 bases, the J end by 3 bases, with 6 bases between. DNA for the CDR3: TGTGCCAGCAGCCAAGAGGACGGCTACGAGCAGTACTTC. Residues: CASSQEDGYEQYF.

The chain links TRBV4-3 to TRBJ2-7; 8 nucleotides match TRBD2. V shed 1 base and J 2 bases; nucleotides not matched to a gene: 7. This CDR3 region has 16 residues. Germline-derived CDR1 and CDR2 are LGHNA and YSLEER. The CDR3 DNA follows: TGCGCCAGCAGCCAAGTATTCGGGGGACTAGCCTACGAGCAGTACTTC. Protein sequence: CASSQVFGGLAYEQYF.

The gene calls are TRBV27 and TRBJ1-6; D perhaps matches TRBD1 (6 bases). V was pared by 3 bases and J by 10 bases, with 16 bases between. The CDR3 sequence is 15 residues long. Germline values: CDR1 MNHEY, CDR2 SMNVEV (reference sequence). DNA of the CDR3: TGTGCCAGCAGTTTCGCTGCAGGGGTCAGCTCACCCCTCCACTTT. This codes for CASSFAAGVSSPLHF.

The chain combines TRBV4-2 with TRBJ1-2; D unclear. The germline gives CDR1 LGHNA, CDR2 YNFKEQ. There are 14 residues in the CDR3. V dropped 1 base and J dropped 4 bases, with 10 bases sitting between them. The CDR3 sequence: CASSQGRSAYGYTF. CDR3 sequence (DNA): TGTGCCAGCAGCCAAGGGAGGTCTGCCTATGGCTACACCTTC.

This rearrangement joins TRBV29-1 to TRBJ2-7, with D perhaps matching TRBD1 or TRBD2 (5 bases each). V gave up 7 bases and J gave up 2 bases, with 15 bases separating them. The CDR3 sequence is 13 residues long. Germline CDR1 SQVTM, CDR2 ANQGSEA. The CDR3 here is CSGLGDYPYEQYF. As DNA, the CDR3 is TGCAGCGGACTGGGGGATTACCCCTACGAGCAGTACTTC.

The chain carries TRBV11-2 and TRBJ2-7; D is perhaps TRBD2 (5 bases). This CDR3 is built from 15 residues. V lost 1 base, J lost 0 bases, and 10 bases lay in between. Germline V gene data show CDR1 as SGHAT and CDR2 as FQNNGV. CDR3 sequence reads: CASSLVTTPSYEQYF. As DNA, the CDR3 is TGTGCCAGCAGCTTAGTGACTACCCCCTCCTACGAGCAGTACTTC.

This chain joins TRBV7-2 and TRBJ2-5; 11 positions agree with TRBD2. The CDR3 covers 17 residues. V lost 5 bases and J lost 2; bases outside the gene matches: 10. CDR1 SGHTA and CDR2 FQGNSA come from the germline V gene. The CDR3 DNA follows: TGTGCCAGCAGCGCCCCACTAGCGGGAGCGGGTCAAGAGACCCAGTACTTC. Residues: CASSAPLAGAGQETQYF.